This T cell receptor (beta chain) was found in a study of long-term antiretroviral therapy in people with HIV. In its sample, this clone ranks as hyperexpanded. Its specificity is unknown. CDR1 and CDR2 from the germline V gene are SEHNR and FQNEAQ (reference sequence). Trimming pared 3 bases from V and 7 bases from J, leaving 16 bases between. The CDR3 consists of 15 residues. Sequencing relied on immunoSEQ assay v3.0, run at survey level. Repertoires were generated with immunoSEQ multiplex PCR, while TCRdb's copy carries only in-frame clones and drops some. The table records approximately 18,000 clones, roughly nine tenths of them present only once. Study conclusions and caveats: Following ART, diversity rose but still fell short of transplant donor controls.

Clinicians in the United States treated all participants with HIV. The chain recombines TRBV7-9 with TRBJ2-1, with a weak D call TRBD2 (5 bases). This TCR was sampled from a man between 50 and 59 years old with HIV. The sequenced sample was unsorted PBMCs, obtained 3 years after starting antiretroviral therapy. CDR3 region: CASSLQTSRVNEQFF. The DNA of the CDR3 is TGTGCCAGCAGCTTGCAAACTAGTAGGGTGAATGAGCAGTTCTTC.